These T cell receptor beta chains were read from a single sample in a study of cytomegalovirus exposure and HLA in healthy donors. The repertoire was sequenced with immunoSEQ multiplex PCR; TCRdb's copy has only in-frame clones and lacks some. The sample contains 110,000 to 150,000 clones, over 65% of which appear only once. The specimen sequenced was PBMCs. These receptors originate from a woman in her thirties in good health and CMV-seronegative. Both conserved end residues are part of each CDR3. A D gene is named only where the DNA matches it firmly. Expanded clones are given a class, and other clones once, few, many or no size at all.

TRBJ2-3	TRBV28	-	TRBD2	TGTGCCAGCAGTTTGACGGGGGGAGGAGATACGCAGTATTTT	CASSLTGGGDTQYF
TRBJ2-2	TRBV7-3	-	-	TGTGCCAGCAGCTTTAGCGGAGGCGGCACCGGGGAGCTGTTTTTT	CASSFSGGGTGELFF
TRBJ2-1	TRBV9	once	-	TGTGCCAGCGCGAGCGGGCTTTACAATGAGCAGTTCTTC	CASASGLYNEQFF
TRBJ1-5	TRBV5-1	-	-	TGCGCCAGCAGCTCGGAAGGGGCGCCTCATCAGCCCCAGCATTTT	CASSSEGAPHQPQHF
TRBJ1-1	TRBV18	few	-	TGTGCCAGCTCACCGCAGGGTAACACTGAAGCTTTCTTT	CASSPQGNTEAFF
TRBJ1-2	TRBV18	-	TRBD1	TGTGCCAGCTCACCGGTAATGCGATCGACAGGGATCCGCTATGGCTACACCTTC	CASSPVMRSTGIRYGYTF
TRBJ2-5	TRBV9	-	TRBD2	TGTGCCAGCAGCGTAGGTCCCGCTAGCGGGGGGCCGTACCAAGAGACCCAGTACTTC	CASSVGPASGGPYQETQYF
TRBJ1-4	TRBV6-1	-	-	TGTGCCAGCACCAAAGCGGGGGTCGTTGAAAAACTGTTTTTT	CASTKAGVVEKLFF
TRBJ1-2	TRBV5-6	-	-	TGTGCCAGCAGCGGATGGACAGCGAATAACTATGGCTACACCTTC	CASSGWTANNYGYTF
TRBJ2-5	TRBV19	-	TRBD1	TGTGCCAGTAGTATGGACAGGGGGGAGGCCCAGTACTTC	CASSMDRGEAQYF
TRBJ1-2	TRBV5-4	once	TRBD1	TGTGCCAGCAGTCCTGGGACAGGGAGATATGACTATGGCTACACCTTC	CASSPGTGRYDYGYTF
TRBJ2-2	TRBV11-2	-	-	TGTGCCAGCAGCACTATAACCCTCGGGGAGCTGTTTTTT	CASSTITLGELFF
TRBJ1-2	TRBV29-1	-	TRBD1	TGCAGCGTGGGGACAGCCTCCAACTATGGCTACACCTTC	CSVGTASNYGYTF
TRBJ2-5	TRBV10-3	-	TRBD2	TGTGCCATCAGTCTAGCGGGAACGAGGGAAGAGACCCAGTACTTC	CAISLAGTREETQYF
TRBJ2-1	TRBV7-8	-	TRBD2	TGTGCCAGCAGCTTAGTGATAACCGGGACTAGCCAGTTCTTC	CASSLVITGTSQFF
TRBJ2-5	TRBV5-8	-	TRBD1	TGTGCCAGCACCCCGGGACAGGGGCAAGAGACCCAGTACTTC	CASTPGQGQETQYF
TRBJ2-1	TRBV9	-	TRBD2	TGTGCCAGCAGCGTAGATCGCGGGGGGGGCCTCAATGAGCAGTTCTTC	CASSVDRGGGLNEQFF
TRBJ1-2	TRBV4-1	-	-	TGCGCCAGCAGACTCGGGCGGGGATCGGACTATGGCTACACCTTC	CASRLGRGSDYGYTF
TRBJ1-1	TRBV19	-	TRBD1	TGTGCCAGTAGTACCGGGACAGCGATGAACACTGAAGCTTTCTTT	CASSTGTAMNTEAFF
TRBJ2-3	TRBV5-6	-	TRBD2	TGTGCCAGCAGCTGGACTAGCGGTGGGGAGTATTTT	CASSWTSGGEYF
TRBJ2-5	TRBV9	-	TRBD2	TGTGCCAGCAGCGTAGGAACTAGCGGGGGGCAAGAGACCCAGTACTTC	CASSVGTSGGQETQYF
TRBJ2-5	TRBV7-6	-	TRBD2	TGTGCCAGCAGCTTATCGGGAGGCCAAGAGACCCAGTACTTC	CASSLSGGQETQYF
TRBJ1-5	TRBV7-8	-	-	TGTGCCAGCAGCTTACTCTGGAGGGGCAATCAGCCCCAGCATTTT	CASSLLWRGNQPQHF
TRBJ1-6	TRBV13	-	TRBD1	TGTGCCAGCAGCTTAGGCCGGTTAGGAGGGGGCGCCTATAATTCACCCCTCCACTTT	CASSLGRLGGGAYNSPLHF
TRBJ1-2	TRBV28	once	-	TGTGCCAGCAGCCTGGGTCAGGAAGGTGGCTACACCTTC	CASSLGQEGGYTF
TRBJ1-5	TRBV25-1	few	-	TGTGCCAGCAGTGAATGGGAGGATCAGCCCCAGCATTTT	CASSEWEDQPQHF
TRBJ2-1	TRBV6-5	once	-	TGTGCCAGCAGTTACTCGAACAGCTACAATGAGCAGTTCTTC	CASSYSNSYNEQFF
TRBJ2-5	TRBV27	few	TRBD2	TGTGCCAGCAGTCAGTTAGCGGGGGGGCTGGAGACCCAGTACTTC	CASSQLAGGLETQYF
TRBJ2-3	TRBV19	-	TRBD2	TGTGCCAGTAGTCGGGGGGGCAACACAGATACGCAGTATTTT	CASSRGGNTDTQYF
TRBJ2-3	TRBV6-4	-	TRBD2	TGTGCCAGCAGCGATTCCCTAGCGGGAGGGGATACGCAGTATTTT	CASSDSLAGGDTQYF
TRBJ2-3	TRBV7-3	-	TRBD1	TGTGCCAGCAGCCCTAGACAGGGGGCCTCAGATACGCAGTATTTT	CASSPRQGASDTQYF
TRBJ2-7	TRBV6-1	-	-	TGTGCCAGCAGTGCCACGGTATACGAGCAGTACTTC	CASSATVYEQYF
TRBJ2-5	TRBV2	-	-	TGTGCCAGCACAGTCCAAGAGACCCAGTACTTC	CASTVQETQYF
TRBJ2-1	TRBV5-4	-	TRBD2	TGTGCCAGCAGCTTTCCTAGCGGGGGGTACAATGAGCAGTTCTTC	CASSFPSGGYNEQFF
TRBJ2-3	TRBV27	-	TRBD1	TGTGCCAGCAGTTTAGTGACAGGGGGCATCGATACGCAGTATTTT	CASSLVTGGIDTQYF
TRBJ1-1	TRBV9	-	-	TGTGCCAGCAGTTCGGGGGTAATGAACACTGAAGCTTTCTTT	CASSSGVMNTEAFF
TRBJ2-7	TRBV7-3	medium-sized	-	TGTGCCAGCAGCCCGCCCGGGGTCCGCTCCTACGAGCAGTACTTC	CASSPPGVRSYEQYF
TRBJ2-5	TRBV5-6	-	-	TGTGCCAGCAGCGACCTCGAGGGTTTGGAGACCCAGTACTTC	CASSDLEGLETQYF
TRBJ2-7	TRBV5-6	few	-	TGTGCCAGCCGAACCCTTGGGAGCGAGCAGTACTTC	CASRTLGSEQYF
TRBJ2-5	TRBV5-1	-	TRBD2	TGCGCCAGCAGCCTCGGGAGGGTGATACAAGAGACCCAGTACTTC	CASSLGRVIQETQYF
TRBJ1-1	TRBV14	-	-	TGTGCCAGCAGCCGGTCAGGGCTCCCAGCTTTCTTT	CASSRSGLPAFF
TRBJ1-3	TRBV9	once	-	TGTGCCAGCAGCTTTCGGGGAAACACCATATATTTT	CASSFRGNTIYF
TRBJ1-5	TRBV5-5	-	-	TGTGCCAGCGGCTTGGGTTTCGACAGGTCCCATCAGCCCCAGCATTTT	CASGLGFDRSHQPQHF
TRBJ2-1	TRBV6-6	-	-	TGTGCCAGCAGTTCCCCCGCAGGGGTGTACAATGAGCAGTTCTTC	CASSSPAGVYNEQFF
TRBJ1-2	TRBV7-9	-	TRBD1	TGTGCCAGCAGCTTCATTGGGACAGGGGAGATTAACTATGGCTACACCTTC	CASSFIGTGEINYGYTF
TRBJ2-3	TRBV5-1	-	TRBD1	TGCGCCAGCAGCTCAGGACAGGGCGGCTGGTATGCAGATACGCAGTATTTT	CASSSGQGGWYADTQYF
TRBJ1-2	TRBV15	-	TRBD1	TGTGCCACCAGCAAAGGACAGGGGGTTATATATGGCTACACCTTC	CATSKGQGVIYGYTF
TRBJ2-1	TRBV9	-	TRBD2	TGTGCCAGCAGCCCCCGAGGTGATATTAGCGGGGGCGAGCAGTTCTTC	CASSPRGDISGGEQFF
TRBJ2-7	TRBV28	-	-	TGTGCCAGCACCTCTCCGGGTGAGCGGTCCTACGAGCAGTACTTC	CASTSPGERSYEQYF
TRBJ2-7	TRBV28	-	-	TGTGCCAGCAGTTTACAGGGGAACCCCTACGAGCAGTACTTC	CASSLQGNPYEQYF
TRBJ2-7	TRBV1	-	-	TGCACCAGCAGCCCAGACAGGGATTCCTACGAGCAGTACTTC	CTSSPDRDSYEQYF
TRBJ2-3	TRBV6-5	few	TRBD1	TGTGCCAGCAGGCCCGGGACAGGCACAGATACGCAGTATTTT	CASRPGTGTDTQYF
TRBJ2-2	TRBV2	-	-	TGTGCCAGCAGTCAAACACTAGCTGGGAACACCGGGGAGCTGTTTTTT	CASSQTLAGNTGELFF
TRBJ1-2	TRBV11-2	-	TRBD1	TGTGCCAGCAGCCACACGCCGACAGGGACGGGCTACACCTTC	CASSHTPTGTGYTF
TRBJ1-3	TRBV6-1	-	-	TGTGCCAGCACTCCACAGGGAGCGGGAAACACCATATATTTT	CASTPQGAGNTIYF
TRBJ2-7	TRBV7-9	-	-	TGTGCCAGCAGCTTTCCAGGGGATCCCTACGAGCAGTACTTC	CASSFPGDPYEQYF
TRBJ1-4	TRBV9	-	-	TGTGCCAGCAGCGTTAACAGGGAAGAAGAAAAACTGTTTTTT	CASSVNREEEKLFF